Presented here are 4 T cell receptor beta chains from one specimen sequenced in a study of cytomegalovirus exposure and HLA in healthy donors. PCR used 60 Vbeta primers and 13 Jbeta primers. Generated by immunoSEQ multiplex PCR, the TCRdb table keeps only in-frame clones and is missing some. In the table there are about 160,000 clones, around 75% of which are singletons. Specimen: PBMCs. The receptors stem from a man in his late teens or twenties in good health and CMV-seropositive.

The chain links TRBV11-3 to TRBJ2-2; D might be TRBD1 (6 bases). Trimming removed 7 bases from V and 5 bases from J, with 14 bases in between. The length of the CDR3 is 14 residues. In germline, CDR1 is SGHNT, CDR2 YENEEA. The CDR3 sequence: CASTPGQPTGELFF. The DNA of the CDR3 is TGTGCCAGCACCCCCGGACAGCCAACCGGGGAGCTGTTTTTT.

A few counts support this clone. This chain uses TRBV11-2 with TRBJ2-3, with D unresolved. From germline, CDR1 is SGHAT and CDR2 FQNNGV. The V end was cut by 1 base, the J end by 2 bases, with 7 bases between. The CDR3 totals 14 residues. CDR3 in amino acids: CASSLGAATDTQYF. The DNA for the CDR3 is TGTGCCAGCAGCTTAGGGGCAGCCACAGATACGCAGTATTTT.

This chain links TRBV2 with TRBJ2-3, with a tentative D call TRBD1 (5 bases). Per germline, CDR1 SNHLY and CDR2 FYNNEI. CDR3 size: 15 residues. Trimming removed 3 bases at V and 1 base at J, with 11 bases between. CDR3 protein: CASSDRQRGTDTQYF. CDR3 nucleotide sequence: TGTGCCAGCAGTGACAGACAGAGAGGCACAGATACGCAGTATTTT.

Here the CDR3 reads CASSMQGEFTEAFF. CDR3 DNA sequence: TGTGCCAGTAGTATGCAGGGGGAATTCACTGAAGCTTTCTTT. The chain employs TRBV19 and TRBJ1-1; 7 nucleotides agree with TRBD1. With V trimmed by 3 bases and J by 4 bases, 5 bases remained unmatched. The germline V gene encodes CDR1 LNHDA and CDR2 SQIVND (reference sequence). The CDR3 totals 14 residues.